This is a list of T cell receptor beta chains from one sample in a study of T-cell memory formation after mild COVID-19. TCRdb re-derived calls from the 5' RACE reads in MiXCR, one entry per CDR3 protein. The sample yields about 140,000 distinct CDR3 sequences, about 14% seen once. Sequencing was carried out using PBMCs or a T cell subset sorted from them (not recorded which). These TCRs come from an adult woman who had mild COVID-19 (a few samples of this study predate the infection). Cell type and time point are not known. Each CDR3 is given with its conserved first and last residue. A D gene is named only where the DNA matches it firmly. The size of a clone is reported for some rows only, either as once, few or many, or as a class for expanded clones.

d_call j_call v_call clone_size cdr3_nt cdr3_aa
NA TRBJ2-1 TRBV7-8 many TGTGCCAGCAGCCAATCAGGAGGTGGCTACAATGAGCAGTTCTTC CASSQSGGGYNEQFF
TRBD2 TRBJ2-1 TRBV7-9 NA TGTGCCAGCAGCCCCTCCGTAGATAGCGGGAGGTCCTACAATGAGCAGTTCTTC CASSPSVDSGRSYNEQFF
NA TRBJ2-7 TRBV5-6 NA TGTGCCAGCAGCTTACCGTCATCCCGCGAGCAGTACTTC CASSLPSSREQYF
NA TRBJ2-1 TRBV6-2/TRBV6-3 many TGTGCCAGCACCGACTGGGGCTCCTACAATGAGCAGTTCTTC CASTDWGSYNEQFF
TRBD1 TRBJ2-2 TRBV11-3 NA TGTGCCAGCAGCTCCCGGACAGGGGAGAACGGGGAGCTGTTTTTT CASSSRTGENGELFF
NA TRBJ2-1 TRBV25-1 NA TGTGCCAGCAGTAACGGGATCTACAATGAGCAGTTCTTC CASSNGIYNEQFF
TRBD1 TRBJ2-7 TRBV7-8 few TGTGCCAGCAGCTATACAGGGGGCCTCGTATACGAGCAGTACTTC CASSYTGGLVYEQYF
NA TRBJ2-3 TRBV4-2 few TGTGCCAGCAGCCAAGCGGGGGCCACTACCGATACGCAGTATTTT CASSQAGATTDTQYF
TRBD1 TRBJ2-7 TRBV29-1 few TGCAGCGTTGCACCGGGACAGGGCGCCGAGCAGTACTTC CSVAPGQGAEQYF
TRBD1 TRBJ1-1 TRBV9 NA TGTGCCAGCAGCCCATTCCGGGACAGGGGGCATATGGGTGAAGCTTTCTTT CASSPFRDRGHMGEAFF
NA TRBJ2-1 TRBV6-2/TRBV6-3 NA TGTGCCAGCAGTTCATCGGAGAACCATGAGCAGTTCTTC CASSSSENHEQFF
TRBD2 TRBJ2-7 TRBV9 few TGTGCCAGCACCCCCGGACTAGCAGTCCACGAGCAGTACTTC CASTPGLAVHEQYF
TRBD1 TRBJ2-5 TRBV7-6 many TGTGCCAGCAGCTCCCATGGGACAGGAGGGGAGACCCAGTACTTC CASSSHGTGGETQYF
TRBD2 TRBJ2-7 TRBV13 NA TGTGCCAGCAGCTCCGGGACTAGCGGGGGGCACTACGAGCAGTACTTC CASSSGTSGGHYEQYF
NA TRBJ1-2 TRBV5-1 NA TGCGCCAGCAGCTTGTCAAACAGGGATGGCTACACCTTC CASSLSNRDGYTF
TRBD1 TRBJ2-7 TRBV5-1 few TGCGCCAGCAGCTTGTATGGACAGGCAGTGCACGAGCAGTACTTC CASSLYGQAVHEQYF
NA TRBJ2-5 TRBV7-2 NA TGTGCCAGCAGCTTTTGGGACTGGCAAGAGACCCAGTACTTC CASSFWDWQETQYF
NA TRBJ2-5 TRBV15 few TGTGCCACCAGCAGAGACAGGGTTTATGAGACCCAGTACTTC CATSRDRVYETQYF
TRBD1 TRBJ2-3 TRBV7-2 few TGTGCCAGCAGCTTCCCCCGGGACAGGGATAGCACAGATACGCAGTATTTT CASSFPRDRDSTDTQYF
NA TRBJ2-7 TRBV21-1 NA TGTGCCAGCAGCAAAAACGAGCAGTACTTC CASSKNEQYF